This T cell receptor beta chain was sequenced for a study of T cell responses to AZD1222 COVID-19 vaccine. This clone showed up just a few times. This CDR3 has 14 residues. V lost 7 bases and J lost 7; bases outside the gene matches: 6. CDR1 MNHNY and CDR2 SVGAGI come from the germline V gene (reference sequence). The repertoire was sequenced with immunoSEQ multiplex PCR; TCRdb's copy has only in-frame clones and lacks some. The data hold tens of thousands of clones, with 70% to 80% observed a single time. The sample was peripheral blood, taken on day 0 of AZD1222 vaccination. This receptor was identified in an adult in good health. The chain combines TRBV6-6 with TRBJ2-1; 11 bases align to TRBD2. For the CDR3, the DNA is TGTGCCAGCATTCCGGGACTAGCGGCGAATGAGCAGTTCTTC. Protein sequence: CASIPGLAANEQFF.